This TCR beta chain was identified during a study of blood T cell repertoires in COVID-19. Recruits, aged about 18 to 100 years, lived in around 24 US areas. J lost 13 bases, V lost 8 bases, and 10 bases had no gene match. This CDR3 comprises 13 residues. The germline V gene has CDR1 SNHLY and CDR2 FYNNEI. In the original analysis: Cell counts per sample came from amplifying reference gene primers. The data were produced by immunoSEQ multiplex PCR, yet TCRdb's version contains in-frame clones alone and is incomplete. From that table come the V and J calls and clone size; the DNA was used to work out D and trimming. The sample consists of hundreds of thousands of clones, approximately 90% of them appearing once.

The chain has TRBV2 and TRBJ1-4; 10 nucleotides align to TRBD1. The material sequenced was PBMCs or T cells enriched from blood (not recorded which). The TCR originated in a young woman with acute COVID-19. The CDR3 region is CASQRQGAQLLFF. CDR3 DNA: TGTGCCAGCCAAAGACAGGGGGCCCAATTACTGTTTTTT.